These 9 T cell receptor beta chains share one sample of origin, sequenced in a study of blood T cell repertoires in COVID-19. The method was immunoSEQ multiplex PCR; TCRdb's version includes in-frame clones alone and lacks a portion of them. The table includes 200,000 to 250,000 clones, about four fifths detected once. Sample: PBMCs or T cells enriched from blood (not recorded which). These receptors were collected from a woman in her forties with acute COVID-19.

This chain links TRBV12-3 or TRBV12-4 with TRBJ1-2; D remains unclear. Trimming stripped 6 bases from V and 7 bases from J, with 15 bases between. CDR3 length: 13 amino acids. The CDR3 DNA is TGTGCCAGCAGCTCCCCGGGTGTCGGTGGCTACACCTTC. Protein: CASSSPGVGGYTF.

J is TRBJ2-3 and V is TRBV3-1 (or the pseudogene TRBV3-2); 12 bases map to TRBD1. The CDR3 contains 20 residues. V lost 1 base, J lost 4 bases, and 15 bases stayed unmatched. The V gene's germline CDR1 is LGHDT and CDR2 YNNKEL (reference sequence). CDR3 DNA sequence: TGTGCCAGCAGCCAAGCACACGACCGGGACAGGGGGCGAGTTTCAGATACGCAGTATTTT. Its protein is CASSQAHDRDRGRVSDTQYF.

J is TRBJ1-5 and V is TRBV2; 7 bases map to TRBD1. From germline, CDR1 is SNHLY and CDR2 FYNNEI. This CDR3 spans 14 amino acids. The V gene end was trimmed by 6 bases and the J gene end by 4 bases; junction bases not matched to a gene: 6. DNA of the CDR3: TGTGCCAGCAGCAGGACAGGACAAAATCAGCCCCAGCATTTT. Encoded protein: CASSRTGQNQPQHF.

This rearrangement joins TRBV5-6 to TRBJ2-3, with a weak D call TRBD2 (6 bases). The CDR3 extends over 15 amino acids. The germline gives CDR1 SGHDT, CDR2 YYEEEE. The ends were cut back, 1 base at V and 1 base at J, with 10 bases in the middle. The CDR3 bases are TGTGCCAGCAGCTTGAGGCGGGGCCGCACAGATACGCAGTATTTT. As protein: CASSLRRGRTDTQYF. Full variable domain (remainder filled in from reference TRBV5-6 and TRBJ2-3): DAGVTQSPTHLIKTRGQQVTLRCSPKSGHDTVSWYQQALGQGPQFIFQYYEEEERQRGNFPDRFSGHQFPNYSSELNVNALLLGDSALYLCASSLRRGRTDTQYFGPGTRLTVL.

The chain couples TRBV7-2 to TRBJ2-2, with no clear D. V was shortened by 4 bases and J by 9 bases, with 6 bases between the two germline ends. The germline gives CDR1 SGHTA, CDR2 FQGNSA. The CDR3 is 11 amino acids. The CDR3 protein is CASSSYRELFF. CDR3 nucleotide sequence: TGTGCCAGCAGCTCCTACCGGGAGCTGTTTTTT.

This rearrangement joins TRBV28 to TRBJ2-1; 9 positions match TRBD2. Germline CDR1 and CDR2: MDHEN and SYDVKM. V gave up 7 bases and J gave up 5 bases; unmatched junction bases: 9. CDR3 size: 15 residues. Here the CDR3 DNA reads TGTGCCAGCACCGATAGCGGGAGATGGGACAATGAGCAGTTCTTC. It specifies CASTDSGRWDNEQFF.

The CDR3 here is CASRALTPSGSPLHF. CDR3 in DNA: TGTGCCAGCAGGGCACTTACCCCCTCGGGGTCACCCCTCCACTTT. The genes are TRBV28 and TRBJ1-6; D call uncertain. Germline CDR1 and CDR2: MDHEN and SYDVKM. This CDR3 comprises 15 residues. V lost 6 bases to trimming and J lost 10 bases, with 19 bases between them.

This clone came up a few times. The chain combines TRBV25-1 with TRBJ2-2, with D possibly being TRBD2 (5 bases). Germline values: CDR1 MGHDK, CDR2 SYGVNS. V was shortened by 2 bases and J by 0 bases, with 13 bases between the two germline ends. This CDR3 is built from 17 residues. In DNA, the CDR3 is TGTGCCAGCAGTGAAGGACCCGGACTCTCGAACACCGGGGAGCTGTTTTTT. Translated, it gives CASSEGPGLSNTGELFF.

This clone was recorded a few times. The rearrangement links TRBV15 to TRBJ2-6; D is unclear. The germline gives CDR1 LNHNV, CDR2 YYDKDF (reference sequence). The CDR3 totals 16 residues. Trimming stripped 1 base from V and 0 bases from J, with 7 bases between. CDR3 loop: CATSRASSSGANVLTF. CDR3 bases: TGTGCCACCAGCAGAGCCTCGAGCTCTGGGGCCAACGTCCTGACTTTC.